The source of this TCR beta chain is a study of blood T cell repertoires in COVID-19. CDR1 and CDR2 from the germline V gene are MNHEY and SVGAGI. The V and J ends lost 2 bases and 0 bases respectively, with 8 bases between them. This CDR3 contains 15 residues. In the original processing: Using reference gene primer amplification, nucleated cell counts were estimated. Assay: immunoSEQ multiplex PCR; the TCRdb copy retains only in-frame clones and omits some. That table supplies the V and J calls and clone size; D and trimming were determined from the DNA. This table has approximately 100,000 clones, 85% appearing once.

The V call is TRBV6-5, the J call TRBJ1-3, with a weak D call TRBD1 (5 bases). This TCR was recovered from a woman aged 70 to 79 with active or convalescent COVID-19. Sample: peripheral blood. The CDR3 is CASSYQGSSGNTIYF. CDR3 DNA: TGTGCCAGCAGTTACCAGGGATCCTCTGGAAACACCATATATTTT.